The present TCR beta chain was sequenced within a study of T cell changes during pregnancy in multiple sclerosis (dated by TCRdb to about 2019). Regarding the research as a whole: Changes in the T cell repertoire over the course of pregnancy were examined in this study in women with multiple sclerosis.

The method behind the library was the immunoSEQ multiplex PCR assay. TCRdb took this table from immuneACCESS and kept in-frame rearrangements with V and J called. Such tables lack part of the clones; where checked against another copy, unresolved V genes explain under half of the gap, and the rest is unexplained. Counted in this sample were 75,000 to 100,000 clones; less than 95% of them appeared once. The ten largest account for 0.7% to 0.9% of the sample. On this clone: It lacks a known antigen. No base quality information exists; no much larger clone differs at one position.

Reading the germline V gene (reference sequence) gives CDR1 SEHNR and CDR2 FQNEAQ. Including cysteine and phenylalanine, the CDR3 has 15 amino acids. The retained sequence is limited to the CDR3, 45 bases, with the frame set at the first base. The V end loses 2 bases and the J end loses 4 bases, and a stretch of 14 bases separates them. The TCR originated in a female donor in good health, enrolled as a control in a pregnancy study. Rearrangement joined TRBV7-9 to TRBJ1-1, and the D gene may be TRBD1, 6 bases matching. Sequenced material: peripheral blood, taken in the second trimester of pregnancy. The DNA is as follows: TGTGCCAGCAGCTTATCACGGGGGGCGAGCACTGAAGCTTTCTTT. This codes for CASSLSRGASTEAFF.